Listed here are 13 T cell receptor beta chains from one sample, sequenced in a study of shared clonotypes between healthy human individuals. Profiled with immunoSEQ multiplex PCR; TCRdb holds only in-frame clones, not every one. The sample shows 450,000 to 500,000 clones, 81% of them seen only once. Material for sequencing was PBMCs. The source is a woman in her thirties or forties in good health. Some clones in this sample may be carry-over from other donors' samples.

As concerns this clone: A read error is the likely source, as a far larger clone sits one nucleotide away. Other DNA sequences in the same sample also yield this CDR3. This chain connects TRBV11-2 to TRBJ2-7, with TRBD2 matching over 10 bases. In germline, CDR1 is SGHAT, CDR2 FQNNGV. Germline trimming cut 5 bases from V and 2 bases from J; bases unmatched to any gene: 6. There are 15 residues in the CDR3. The DNA of the CDR3 is TGTGCCAGCAGCCTACGACTAGCGGGTCCCTACGAGCAGTACTTC. Translating gives CASSLRLAGPYEQYF.

The table lists this clone with a few counts. This rearrangement joins TRBV19 to TRBJ1-2, with D uncertain. With 6 bases removed from V and 4 bases from J, the gap between germline ends came to 12 bases. This CDR3 is 13 amino acids long. CDR1 is LNHDA and CDR2 is SQIVND in the germline V gene (reference sequence). The CDR3 here is CASRAVGTYGYTF. CDR3 coding DNA: TGTGCCAGTAGGGCGGTCGGCACCTATGGCTACACCTTC.

V usage is TRBV5-1 and J usage is TRBJ1-6, with D uncertain. The CDR3 length is 16 residues. V dropped 4 bases and J dropped 7 bases, with 18 bases sitting between them. Germline loops: CDR1 SGHRS, CDR2 YFSETQ. As DNA, the CDR3 is TGCGCCAGCAGCCATCTGACCGGCAGTCGAAATTCACCCCTCCACTTT. Amino acids: CASSHLTGSRNSPLHF.

This clone has just one count. The chain combines TRBV29-1 with TRBJ1-5, with 8 bases lining up with TRBD1. CDR3 size: 15 residues. The V gene end was trimmed by 4 bases and the J gene end by 3 bases; junction bases not matched to a gene: 8. The germline V gene has CDR1 SQVTM and CDR2 ANQGSEA. The CDR3 nucleotides read TGCAGCGTTGTTTTCACAGGGGGTTCCAATCAGCCCCAGCATTTT. This translates into CSVVFTGGSNQPQHF.

This clone was picked up one time. Within the sample, other DNA sequences also encode this same CDR3. V gene TRBV5-1 combines with J gene TRBJ2-5; TRBD2 matches 10 bases. V dropped 2 bases and J dropped 1; count of bases not matched to a gene: 2. The CDR3 is 15 residues long. The V gene's germline CDR1 is SGHRS and CDR2 YFSETQ. For the CDR3, the DNA is TGCGCCAGCAGCTTAACTAGCGGGATCCAAGAGACCCAGTACTTC. It translates to CASSLTSGIQETQYF. Variable domain in full (rest from reference TRBV5-1 and TRBJ2-5): KAGVTQTPRYLIKTRGQQVTLSCSPISGHRSVSWYQQTPGQGLQFLFEYFSETQRNKGNFPGRFSGRQFSNSRSEMNVSTLELGDSALYLCASSLTSGIQETQYFGPGTRLLVL.

Written as DNA, the CDR3 is TGTGCCAGCAGGTCCCCCTCGTACGAGCAGTACTTC. Protein: CASRSPSYEQYF. The chain uses TRBV6-1 and TRBJ2-7; D is unresolved. This CDR3 comprises 12 residues. V lost 6 bases, J lost 4 bases, and 10 bases lay in between. Germline V gives CDR1 MNHNS, CDR2 SASEGT.

The V gene is TRBV30, the J gene TRBJ2-1; possible D gene TRBD1, 6 bases. With 5 bases removed from V and 2 bases from J, the gap between germline ends came to 16 bases. The germline V gene encodes CDR1 GTSNPN and CDR2 SVGIG (reference sequence). The CDR3 extends over 15 amino acids. CDR3 amino acids: CAWVQGQGPYNEQFF. As DNA, the CDR3 is TGTGCCTGGGTCCAGGGGCAGGGGCCCTACAATGAGCAGTTCTTC.

The V call is TRBV2, the J call TRBJ2-4, with 10 bases fitting TRBD1. The V and J ends lost 5 bases and 4 bases, in that order; junction bases with no gene match: 11. Germline V gene lookup returns CDR1 SNHLY and CDR2 FYNNEI. The CDR3 contains 17 residues. CDR3 bases: TGTGCCAGCAGTCCACGGAGGTGGGGACAGGGGAAAAACATTCAGTACTTC. It yields the protein CASSPRRWGQGKNIQYF.

The V and J genes are TRBV5-1 and TRBJ2-3, with 15 bases matching TRBD2. CDR1 is SGHRS and CDR2 is YFSETQ in the germline V gene. With 0 bases clipped from V and 5 bases from J, the junction kept 4 bases outside the gene matches. The CDR3 consists of 17 residues. The CDR3 region is CASSLGTSGRVEDTQYF. CDR3 sequence (DNA): TGCGCCAGCAGCTTGGGGACTAGCGGGAGGGTGGAAGATACGCAGTATTTT. The variable domain in full, with the rest retrieved from reference TRBV5-1 and TRBJ2-3, is KAGVTQTPRYLIKTRGQQVTLSCSPISGHRSVSWYQQTPGQGLQFLFEYFSETQRNKGNFPGRFSGRQFSNSRSEMNVSTLELGDSALYLCASSLGTSGRVEDTQYFGPGTRLTVL.

Of note for this clone: Given a far larger clone just one base away, this is likely a sequencing read error. Other DNA sequences in this specimen translate into the identical CDR3. This chain connects TRBV5-1 to TRBJ2-3; possible D gene TRBD1, 6 bases. Germline values: CDR1 SGHRS, CDR2 YFSETQ. Trimming cost V 5 bases and J 2 bases, with 12 bases left between them. The CDR3 is 14 amino acids. CDR3 sequence: CASSLGQTTDTQYF. The DNA of the CDR3 is TGCGCCAGCAGTCTGGGACAAACCACAGATACGCAGTATTTT. The full variable domain, completed using reference TRBV5-1 and TRBJ2-3, is KAGVTQTPRYLIKTRGQQVTLSCSPISGHRSVSWYQQTPGQGLQFLFEYFSETQRNKGNFPGRFSGRQFSNSRSEMNVSTLELGDSALYLCASSLGQTTDTQYFGPGTRLTVL.

The chain recombines TRBV6-1 with TRBJ1-5; D is perhaps TRBD1 (5 bases). Germline-derived CDR1 and CDR2 are MNHNS and SASEGT. V lost 6 bases and J lost 6, with 18 bases in between. This CDR3 spans 15 amino acids. CDR3 DNA: TGTGCCAGCAGCTCGGGGGTAAGGAAGGTTCAGCCCCAGCATTTT. This translates into CASSSGVRKVQPQHF.

The chain links TRBV28 to TRBJ1-1; a possible D gene is TRBD1 (5 bases). The CDR3 is made up of 12 amino acids. With 7 bases removed from V and 5 bases from J, the gap between germline ends came to 11 bases. Germline lookup yields CDR1 MDHEN and CDR2 SYDVKM. The CDR3 DNA follows: TGTGCCAGCACTCGGGGGGGAACTGAAGCTTTCTTT. It is translated as CASTRGGTEAFF.

V usage is TRBV19 and J usage is TRBJ2-7, with 7 bases matching TRBD2. The CDR3 sequence is 14 residues long. The ends lost 3 bases at V and 0 bases at J; junction bases unmatched: 2. Looked up from germline, CDR1 is LNHDA and CDR2 is SQIVND (reference sequence). DNA of the CDR3: TGTGCCAGTAGTATCGGGACTACCTCCTACGAGCAGTACTTC. It yields the protein CASSIGTTSYEQYF.